A single sample gave rise to the 31 T cell receptor beta chains below, sequenced in a study of T cells in Graves' hyperthyroidism and ophthalmopathy. The CDR3 regions of TCR beta were amplified from RNA transcripts. Primed by the HTBI set, a first-round RT-PCR was run on the TCR CDR3. MiXCR, applied by TCRdb to the multiplex PCR reads, yields one record per CDR3 protein. The data hold some 300,000 distinct CDR3 sequences, with 13% observed a single time. Sequencing was carried out using blood. The receptors stem from a woman in her twenties or thirties with Graves' hyperthyroidism that later progressed to Graves' ophthalmopathy.

The rearrangement joins TRBV7-9 to TRBJ1-5, with D perhaps TRBD1 (6 bases). The CDR3 length is 15 residues. Germline V gives CDR1 SEHNR, CDR2 FQNEAQ (reference sequence). The ends were cut back, 2 bases at V and 4 bases at J, with 12 bases in the middle. The CDR3 coding sequence is TGTGCCAGCAGCTTATCGGGGGGCGCAAATCAGCCCCAGCATTTT. As protein: CASSLSGGANQPQHF.

The sample holds many counts of this clonotype. The rearrangement links TRBV7-9 to TRBJ2-5; TRBD1 aligns across 8 bases. Germline lookup yields CDR1 SEHNR and CDR2 FQNEAQ (reference sequence). V lost 4 bases and J lost 5; bases outside the gene matches: 12. The CDR3 is 16 amino acids. The DNA of the CDR3 is TGTGCCAGCAGCTCTATTTATACAGGGGGAGGTGAGACCCAGTACTTC. Translating it yields CASSSIYTGGGETQYF.

This clonotype was seen at least ten times. V and J are TRBV18 and TRBJ1-6; D ambiguous. Germline assignment: CDR1 KGHSH and CDR2 LQKENI. There are 15 residues in the CDR3. The V end was cut by 0 bases, the J end by 10 bases, with 13 bases between. The CDR3 spells CASSPPLGKGSPLHF. The CDR3 DNA sequence: TGTGCCAGCTCACCACCCCTGGGGAAAGGCTCACCCCTCCACTTT. Using reference TRBV18 and TRBJ1-6 for the parts outside the CDR3, the full variable domain is NAGVMQNPRHLVRRRGQEARLRCSPMKGHSHVYWYRQLPEEGLKFMVYLQKENIIDESGMPKERFSAEFPKEGPSILRIQQVVRGDSAAYFCASSPPLGKGSPLHFGNGTRLTVT.

The chain couples TRBV29-1 to TRBJ2-7; no clear D gene. Germline CDR1 reads SQVTM; CDR2 reads ANQGSEA. V was pared by 4 bases and J by 3 bases, with 7 bases between. The CDR3 is 11 amino acids. CDR3 loop: CSVGHGYEQYF. The DNA for the CDR3 is TGCAGCGTTGGACACGGCTACGAGCAGTACTTC.

This clonotype has ten or more counts. V gene TRBV4-3 combines with J gene TRBJ2-7, with TRBD2 matching over 10 bases. This CDR3 is built from 15 residues. Germline-derived CDR1 and CDR2 are LGHNA and YSLEER. V trimming: 0 bases; J trimming: 3 bases; junction bases outside the gene matches: 2. This CDR3 reads CASSQDIAGGYEQYF. The CDR3 nucleotides read TGCGCCAGCAGCCAAGATATAGCGGGAGGCTACGAGCAGTACTTC.

This clonotype has ten or more counts. The V and J genes are TRBV7-2 and TRBJ2-7, with D perhaps TRBD2 (5 bases). The germline CDR1 and CDR2 sequences are SGHTA and FQGNSA. The CDR3 covers 15 residues. Trimming left V 2 bases short and J 0 bases short, with 11 bases between. CDR3 loop: CASSLWVASSYEQYF. The CDR3 region has the DNA TGTGCCAGCAGCTTATGGGTAGCGTCCTCCTACGAGCAGTACTTC.

This clonotype occurred many times. CDR3 in amino acids: CASSPRASGMNTEAFF. The DNA for the CDR3 is TGTGCCAGCAGCCCCCGAGCGAGTGGCATGAACACTGAAGCTTTCTTT. The genes are TRBV7-2 and TRBJ1-1; D is undetermined. The germline CDR1 and CDR2 sequences are SGHTA and FQGNSA. This CDR3 contains 16 residues. V dropped 5 bases and J dropped 0 bases, with 16 bases sitting between them.

In its sample, this clonotype was seen many times. V usage is TRBV28 and J usage is TRBJ2-1; TRBD2 matches 8 bases. The J segment lost 6 bases and the V segment lost 6 bases, leaving 7 bases of the junction unmatched. Germline CDR1 is MDHEN and CDR2 is SYDVKM. The CDR3 length is 14 residues. The CDR3 DNA is TGTGCCAGCAGCCCCGGGACTAGTTTCAATGAGCAGTTCTTC. It encodes CASSPGTSFNEQFF.

Ten or more counts support this clonotype. V usage is TRBV28 and J usage is TRBJ1-6; D uncertain. Germline values: CDR1 MDHEN, CDR2 SYDVKM. V was clipped by 7 bases and J by 10 bases, with 20 bases between them. The CDR3 consists of 15 residues. The CDR3, as DNA: TGTGCCAGCAATTTTCTAGGTCCCCTCGACTCACCCCTCCACTTT. This codes for CASNFLGPLDSPLHF.

At least ten counts were recorded for this clonotype. The chain employs TRBV7-2 and TRBJ2-1; D remains ambiguous. CDR3 size: 15 residues. CDR1 is SGHTA and CDR2 is FQGNSA in the germline V gene. Trimming pared 1 base from V and 1 base from J, leaving 8 bases between. CDR3 nucleotides: TGTGCCAGCAGCTTAGGGGCCGTTTCCTACAATGAGCAGTTCTTC. It yields the protein CASSLGAVSYNEQFF.

In its sample, this clonotype was seen many times. The rearrangement links TRBV7-3 to TRBJ2-5; D is possibly TRBD1 (6 bases). The CDR3 runs 13 residues. The germline V and J ends were trimmed by 4 bases and 3 bases, with 9 bases remaining between them. The germline gives CDR1 SGHTA, CDR2 FQGTGA. The CDR3 region has the DNA TGTGCCAGCAGCTCCAGACAGGAAGAGACCCAGTACTTC. This encodes CASSSRQEETQYF.

This clonotype was counted many times. The chain has TRBV5-1 and TRBJ1-2; the D gene is possibly TRBD1 (6 bases). Trimming cost V 2 bases and J 0 bases, with 14 bases left between them. CDR1 and CDR2 from the germline V gene are SGHRS and YFSETQ. CDR3 size: 16 residues. The CDR3 loop is CASSFLPQGTNYGYTF. In nucleotides, the CDR3 is TGCGCCAGCAGCTTCCTACCACAGGGCACTAACTATGGCTACACCTTC.

This clonotype was observed at least ten times. V gene TRBV29-1 combines with J gene TRBJ2-2; a weak D match, TRBD1 (5 bases). Germline CDR1 reads SQVTM; CDR2 reads ANQGSEA. The CDR3 has 15 amino acids. Trimming left V 5 bases short and J 0 bases short, with 13 bases between. CDR3 protein: CSVFQGPSNTGELFF. CDR3 sequence (DNA): TGCAGCGTTTTTCAGGGCCCATCGAACACCGGGGAGCTGTTTTTT.

To note about this clonotype: A much larger clone differs by one base, so this may be a read error. The V call is TRBV4-1, the J call TRBJ2-7; D is ambiguous. The V gene's germline CDR1 is MGHRA and CDR2 YSYEKL. There are 14 residues in the CDR3. CDR3 region: CASSQDGVSYEKYF. As DNA, the CDR3 is TGCGCCAGCAGCCAAGATGGGGTTTCCTACGAGAAGTACTTC.

V usage is TRBV5-6 and J usage is TRBJ2-5; D is ambiguous. CDR1 is SGHDT, CDR2 YYEEEE, per germline. The CDR3 covers 16 residues. V was cut by 2 bases and J by 3 bases, with 17 bases left in between. CDR3 amino acids: CASSLFGRNTKETQYF. DNA of the CDR3: TGTGCCAGCAGCTTATTCGGGCGCAACACTAAAGAGACCCAGTACTTC.

As concerns this clonotype: With a much larger clone just one base away, this may be a read error. The chain couples TRBV6-2 or TRBV6-3 to TRBJ2-7; TRBD1 is a possible D gene (5 bases). With 0 bases removed from V and 3 bases from J, the gap between germline ends came to 9 bases. The germline V gene encodes CDR1 MNHEY and CDR2 SVGEGT. CDR3 length: 14 amino acids. The CDR3 nucleotides are TGTGCCAGCAGTTACTCGACAGAGAACTACGAGCAGTACTTC. It translates to CASSYSTENYEQYF.

The table lists this clonotype with many counts. The chain employs TRBV28 and TRBJ1-1; 7 bases line up with TRBD1. The CDR3 loop spans 13 amino acids. Unmatched junction bases numbered 7, after V lost 8 bases and J lost 4 bases. Looked up from germline, CDR1 is MDHEN and CDR2 is SYDVKM. Here the CDR3 DNA reads TGTGCCAGCGGAAAGGGGGCGGGCACTGAAGCTTTCTTT. This encodes CASGKGAGTEAFF.

This clonotype was detected many times. The chain links TRBV20-1 to TRBJ1-1; TRBD1 agrees at 8 bases. Germline lookup yields CDR1 DFQATT and CDR2 SNEGSKA (reference sequence). The CDR3 totals 14 residues. V gave up 6 bases and J gave up 4 bases; unmatched junction bases: 10. The CDR3 bases are TGCAGTGCCGGCGCCCGACAGGGGACCACTGAAGCTTTCTTT. Residues: CSAGARQGTTEAFF.

This clonotype was seen many times. The V gene is TRBV15, the J gene TRBJ1-2, with a tentative D call TRBD1 (6 bases). Germline assignment: CDR1 LNHNV and CDR2 YYDKDF (reference sequence). With 3 bases removed from V and 7 bases from J, the gap between germline ends came to 21 bases. This CDR3 contains 16 residues. In DNA form, the CDR3 reads TGTGCCACCAGCAGCGCATTGGGGGGGGCCGGGTCTGGCTACACCTTC. Protein sequence: CATSSALGGAGSGYTF.

This clonotype has ten or more counts. The chain recombines TRBV7-9 with TRBJ1-2, with D tentatively TRBD1 (6 bases). Germline V gene sequence: CDR1 SEHNR, CDR2 FQNEAQ (reference sequence). The CDR3 extends over 13 amino acids. V shed 6 bases and J shed 4 bases, with 12 bases lying between them. The CDR3 region has the DNA TGTGCCAGCAGTTTTGGACAGTCCTATGGCTACACCTTC. Protein: CASSFGQSYGYTF.

This clonotype showed up many times. The chain uses TRBV7-3 and TRBJ1-1; no reliable D call. The CDR3 length is 13 residues. V was pared by 5 bases and J by 3 bases, with 10 bases between. CDR1 is SGHTA, CDR2 FQGTGA, per germline. The CDR3 DNA follows: TGTGCCAGCAGCCTGACAAGAGACACTGAAGCTTTCTTT. It encodes CASSLTRDTEAFF. Filled out from reference TRBV7-3 and TRBJ1-1, the complete variable domain reads GAGVSQTPSNKVTEKGKYVELRCDPISGHTALYWYRQSLGQGPEFLIYFQGTGAADDSGLPNDRFFAVRPEGSVSTLKIQRTERGDSAVYLCASSLTRDTEAFFGQGTRLTVV.

This clonotype was counted ten times or more. The DNA for the CDR3 is TGTGCCTGGTCAGGGTCCACAGATACGCAGTATTTT. Protein sequence: CAWSGSTDTQYF. The V and J genes are TRBV30 and TRBJ2-3; TRBD1 might be the D (5 bases). From germline, CDR1 is GTSNPN and CDR2 SVGIG (reference sequence). V lost 5 bases to trimming and J lost 2 bases, with 8 bases between them. There are 12 residues in the CDR3.

This clonotype was found many times. The chain is built from TRBV7-8 and TRBJ2-5, with 8 bases identical to TRBD2. This CDR3 has 16 residues. The germline V gene encodes CDR1 SGHVS and CDR2 FQNEAQ. The V and J ends lost 2 bases and 1 base, in that order; junction bases with no gene match: 6. CDR3 residues: CASSLSTGTSQETQYF. CDR3 DNA sequence: TGTGCCAGCAGCTTATCTACTGGGACTAGCCAAGAGACCCAGTACTTC. Based on the CDR3 plus reference TRBV7-8 and TRBJ2-5, the full variable domain is GAGVSQSPRYKVAKRGQDVALRCDPISGHVSLFWYQQALGQGPEFLTYFQNEAQLDKSGLPSDRFFAERPEGSVSTLKIQRTQQEDSAVYLCASSLSTGTSQETQYFGPGTRLLVL.

About this clonotype itself: The conserved phenylalanine or tryptophan is not found at the CDR3 terminus, so this likely reflects a read error. The V gene is TRBV20-1, the J gene TRBJ2-7, with a possible D match to TRBD2 (6 bases). The V gene lost 6 bases and the J gene lost 4 bases, with 16 bases spanning the gap. This CDR3 has 13 residues. Germline CDR1 DFQATT, CDR2 SNEGSKA (reference sequence). The DNA of the CDR3 is TGCAGTGCCATTTCCGACGGGAGTTACGAGCAGTACCTC. Amino acid sequence: CSAISDGSYEQYL.

V and J are TRBV10-3 and TRBJ1-6; D unresolved. Trimming stripped 0 bases from V and 9 bases from J, with 9 bases between. The CDR3 length is 14 residues. Germline V lookup: CDR1 ENHRY, CDR2 SYGVKD. CDR3 protein: CAISESGQFSPLHF. In nucleotides, the CDR3 is TGTGCCATCAGTGAGTCGGGCCAATTTTCACCCCTCCACTTT.

This clonotype was counted ten times or more. The chain employs TRBV6-1 and TRBJ2-1; D is possibly TRBD2 (6 bases). This CDR3 has 15 amino acids. Trimming pared 2 bases from V and 2 bases from J, leaving 10 bases between. Germline-derived CDR1 and CDR2 are MNHNS and SASEGT. CDR3 amino acids: CASSELRTTYNEQFF. The CDR3 DNA sequence: TGTGCCAGCAGTGAATTAAGGACTACCTACAATGAGCAGTTCTTC.

This clonotype has ten or more counts. This CDR3 reads CASSYSSASAYEQYF. CDR3 nucleotide sequence: TGTGCCAGCAGTTACTCGAGCGCTAGCGCCTACGAGCAGTACTTC. V gene TRBV6-6 combines with J gene TRBJ2-7; perhaps TRBD2 as D (6 bases). Germline CDR1 reads MNHNY; CDR2 reads SVGAGI (reference sequence). The V end lost 0 bases, the J end lost 2 bases, and 11 bases lay between the germline ends. This CDR3 has 15 residues.

There are many counts of this clonotype. The V gene is TRBV28, the J gene TRBJ2-3; 8 nucleotides agree with TRBD2. J lost 0 bases, V lost 1 base, and 12 bases had no gene match. Germline assignment: CDR1 MDHEN and CDR2 SYDVKM. CDR3 length equals 19 residues. The CDR3 sequence is CASSLSRLARNKSTDTQYF. Here the CDR3 DNA reads TGTGCCAGCAGTTTATCCCGACTAGCGAGAAACAAAAGCACAGATACGCAGTATTTT.

The chain carries TRBV19 and TRBJ1-2; the D is unclear. There are 14 residues in the CDR3. Trimming stripped 1 base from V and 6 bases from J, with 12 bases between. Per the germline V gene, CDR1 is LNHDA and CDR2 is SQIVND (reference sequence). CDR3 sequence reads: CASSIGGSGNGYTF. Here the CDR3 DNA reads TGTGCCAGTAGTATAGGCGGGAGTGGGAATGGCTACACCTTC.

This chain uses TRBV20-1 with TRBJ1-5; D might be TRBD1 (5 bases). Germline lookup yields CDR1 DFQATT and CDR2 SNEGSKA (reference sequence). The CDR3 has 15 amino acids. V was shortened by 0 bases and J by 7 bases, with 16 bases between the two germline ends. The CDR3 nucleotides read TGCAGTGCTAGAGATCGGAGGGGAGAGAGCCAGCCCCAGCATTTT. Protein sequence: CSARDRRGESQPQHF.

The rearrangement uses TRBV6-2 or TRBV6-3 and TRBJ2-2, with TRBD1 matching 7 bases. The trim removed 4 bases at V and 0 bases at J, leaving 5 bases unmatched. Germline V gene lookup returns CDR1 MNHEY and CDR2 SVGEGT. This CDR3 is built from 16 residues. CDR3 sequence reads: CASSSYRGTNTGELFF. CDR3 nucleotide sequence: TGTGCCAGCAGTTCCTACAGGGGAACGAACACCGGGGAGCTGTTTTTT.